This T cell receptor beta chain was found in a study of regulatory T cells in long-lasting Graves disease. Germline values: CDR1 GTSNPN, CDR2 SVGIG (reference sequence). The length of the CDR3 is 13 residues. V was pared by 1 base and J by 7 bases, with 10 bases between. Arm-PCR of CDR3 regions and iRepertoire HTBI primers were the basis on which TCR beta libraries were built. TCRdb reanalysed the multiplex PCR reads using MiXCR and keeps one entry per CDR3 protein. The sample includes more than 300,000 distinct CDR3 sequences, less than 20% of them seen just once. Time point defined: persistent/refractory GD, antithyroid drugs over 5 years with positive TRAb. From PBMCs, RNA was extracted and then used to make the TCR library. Into tubes containing EDTA, about 9.6 milliliters of peripheral blood were drawn. This clonotype has just a few counts.

This material consisted of peripheral blood mononuclear cells (PBMCs), taken when the disease was refractory, from a patient treated with antithyroid drugs. The source is a female donor with Graves disease. This sequence joins TRBV30 and TRBJ2-2; a weak D match, TRBD2 (5 bases). The CDR3 nucleotides are TGTGCCTGGAGTGGGACCGGGGACGGGGAGCTGTTTTTT. Translated, it gives CAWSGTGDGELFF. Complete variable domain (other parts from reference TRBV30 and TRBJ2-2): SQTIHQWPATLVQPVGSPLSLECTVEGTSNPNLYWYRQAAGRGLQLLFYSVGIGQISSEVPQNLSASRPQDRQFILSSKKLLLSDSGFYLCAWSGTGDGELFFGEGSRLTVL.